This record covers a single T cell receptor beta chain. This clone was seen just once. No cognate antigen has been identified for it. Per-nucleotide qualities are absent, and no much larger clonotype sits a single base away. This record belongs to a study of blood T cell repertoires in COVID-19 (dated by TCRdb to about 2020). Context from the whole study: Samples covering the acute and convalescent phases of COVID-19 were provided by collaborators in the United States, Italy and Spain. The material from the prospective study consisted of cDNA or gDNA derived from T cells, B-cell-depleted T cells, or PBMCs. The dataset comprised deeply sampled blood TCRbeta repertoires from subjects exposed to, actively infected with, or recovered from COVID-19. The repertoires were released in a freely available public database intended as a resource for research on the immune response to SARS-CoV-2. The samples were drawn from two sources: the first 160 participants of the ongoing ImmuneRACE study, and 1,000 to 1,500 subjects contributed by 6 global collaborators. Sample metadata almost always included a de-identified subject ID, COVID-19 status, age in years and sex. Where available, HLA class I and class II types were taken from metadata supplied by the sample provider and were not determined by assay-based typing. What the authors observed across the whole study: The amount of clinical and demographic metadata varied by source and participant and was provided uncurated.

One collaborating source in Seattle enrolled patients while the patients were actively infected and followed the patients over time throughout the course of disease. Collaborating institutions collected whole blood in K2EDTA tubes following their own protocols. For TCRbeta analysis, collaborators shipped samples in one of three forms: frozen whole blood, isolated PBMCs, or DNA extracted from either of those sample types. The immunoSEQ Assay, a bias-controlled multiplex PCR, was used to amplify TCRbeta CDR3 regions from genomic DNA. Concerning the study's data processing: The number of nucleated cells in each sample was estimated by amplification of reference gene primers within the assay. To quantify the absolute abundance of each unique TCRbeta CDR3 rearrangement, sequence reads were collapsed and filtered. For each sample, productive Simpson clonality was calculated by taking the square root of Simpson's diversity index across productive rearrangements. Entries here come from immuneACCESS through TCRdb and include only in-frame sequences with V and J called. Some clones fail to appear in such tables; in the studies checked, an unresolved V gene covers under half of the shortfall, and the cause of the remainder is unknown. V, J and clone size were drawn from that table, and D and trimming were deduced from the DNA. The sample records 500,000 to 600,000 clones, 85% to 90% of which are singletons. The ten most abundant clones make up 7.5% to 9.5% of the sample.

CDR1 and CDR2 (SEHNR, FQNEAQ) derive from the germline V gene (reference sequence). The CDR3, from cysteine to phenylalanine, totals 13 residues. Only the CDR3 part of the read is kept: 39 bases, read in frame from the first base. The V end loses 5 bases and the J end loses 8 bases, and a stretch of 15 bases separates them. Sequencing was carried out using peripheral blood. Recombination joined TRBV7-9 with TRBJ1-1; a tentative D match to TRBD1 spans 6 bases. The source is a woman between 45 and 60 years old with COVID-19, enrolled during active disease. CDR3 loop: CASSTGTREEAFF. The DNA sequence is TGTGCCAGCAGCACCGGGACAAGGGAGGAAGCTTTCTTT. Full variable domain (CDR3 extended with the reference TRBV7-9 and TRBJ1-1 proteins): DTGVSQNPRHKITKRGQNVTFRCDPISEHNRLYWYRQTLGQGPEFLTYFQNEAQLEKSRLLSDRFSAERPKGSFSTLEIQRTEQGDSAMYLCASSTGTREEAFFGQGTRLTVV.